These 15 T cell receptor beta chains were sequenced from one sample in a study of shared clonotypes between healthy human individuals. Measured with immunoSEQ multiplex PCR; TCRdb has only the in-frame clones, and not every one. This sample yields hundreds of thousands of clones, of which roughly 70% are seen a single time; approximately 1.7% belongs to the top ten. The sample taken for sequencing was memory CD4+ T cells sorted from blood. Subset meaning: CD45RA-negative fraction. The receptors originated from a woman in her 30s in good health.

This chain joins TRBV5-1 and TRBJ1-4; D perhaps matches TRBD1 (6 bases). This CDR3 contains 14 residues. CDR1 and CDR2 (germline): SGHRS, YFSETQ. Trimming shortened V by 4 bases and J by 8 bases, and 15 bases separated the two germline ends. Here the CDR3 DNA reads TGCGCCAGCAGCGGGGGGCAGGGCAAAGAAAAACTGTTTTTT. It codes for CASSGGQGKEKLFF.

This clone showed up just once. The genes are TRBV4-1 and TRBJ1-4, with D unclear. V was trimmed by 1 base and J by 0 bases, leaving 9 bases between them. The CDR3 spans 16 residues. CDR1 is MGHRA and CDR2 is YSYEKL in the germline V gene. For the CDR3, the DNA is TGCGCCAGCAGCCAAGCAGAGGGAGCAACTAATGAAAAACTGTTTTTT. It codes for CASSQAEGATNEKLFF.

This rearrangement joins TRBV5-6 to TRBJ1-1, with a weak D call TRBD1 (5 bases). There are 16 residues in the CDR3. Per germline, CDR1 SGHDT and CDR2 YYEEEE. V was clipped by 2 bases and J by 2 bases, with 16 bases between them. The CDR3 nucleotides read TGTGCCAGCAGCTTAAGCACGGGGCTTGGTAACACTGAAGCTTTCTTT. It yields the protein CASSLSTGLGNTEAFF.

The chain employs TRBV6-5 and TRBJ2-5; perhaps TRBD1 as D (6 bases). The CDR3 length is 14 residues. V lost 6 bases to trimming and J lost 2 bases, with 13 bases between them. CDR1 is MNHEY, CDR2 SVGAGI, per germline. CDR3: CASSPRTDQETQYF. Here the CDR3 DNA reads TGTGCCAGCAGCCCCAGGACAGATCAAGAGACCCAGTACTTC.

The chain has TRBV7-6 and TRBJ2-5, with a tentative D call TRBD2 (5 bases). The V end lost 0 bases, the J end lost 5 bases, and 13 bases lay between the germline ends. CDR3 length equals 15 residues. The germline gives CDR1 SGHVS, CDR2 FNYEAQ. This CDR3 is CASSLARFPGETQYF. The CDR3 bases are TGTGCCAGCAGCTTAGCACGGTTTCCGGGGGAGACCCAGTACTTC. The entire variable domain, with the rest obtained from reference TRBV7-6 and TRBJ2-5, is as follows: GAGVSQSPRYKVTKRGQDVALRCDPISGHVSLYWYRQALGQGPEFLTYFNYEAQQDKSGLPNDRFSAERPEGSISTLTIQRTEQRDSAMYRCASSLARFPGETQYFGPGTRLLVL.

The chain has TRBV10-1 and TRBJ2-5; TRBD1 matches 8 bases. The CDR3 consists of 12 residues. Unmatched junction bases numbered 6, after V lost 11 bases and J lost 4 bases. Per germline, CDR1 WNHNN and CDR2 SYGVQD (reference sequence). CDR3: CAETGGRETQYF. Here the CDR3 DNA reads TGCGCCGAAACAGGGGGTCGAGAGACCCAGTACTTC.

The rearrangement joins TRBV10-3 to TRBJ2-3; weak D call: TRBD2 (5 bases). This CDR3 spans 11 amino acids. V was pared by 4 bases and J by 6 bases, with 5 bases between. Germline V lookup: CDR1 ENHRY, CDR2 SYGVKD. CDR3 amino acids: CAISGRDTQYF. CDR3 bases: TGTGCCATCAGTGGGAGGGATACGCAGTATTTT.

J is TRBJ2-6 and V is TRBV6-1; 7 nucleotides align to TRBD1. Germline CDR1 is MNHNS and CDR2 is SASEGT. CDR3 length: 15 amino acids. The V segment lost 7 bases and the J segment 0 bases; nucleotides outside the gene matches: 3. The CDR3 bases are TGTGCCAGCAAAAGACAGGGCTCTGGGGCCAACGTCCTGACTTTC. This sequence encodes CASKRQGSGANVLTF.

J is TRBJ2-6 and V is TRBV5-4; TRBD2 matches 9 bases. The V gene end was trimmed by 3 bases and the J gene end by 1 base; junction bases not matched to a gene: 8. The CDR3 length is 18 residues. Germline loops: CDR1 SGHNT, CDR2 YYREEE (reference sequence). The CDR3 loop reads CASSSRLAEDSGANVLTF. DNA of the CDR3: TGTGCCAGCAGCTCTCGACTAGCGGAAGATTCTGGGGCCAACGTCCTGACTTTC.

This chain joins TRBV6-5 and TRBJ2-7; 9 positions match TRBD1. The CDR3 runs to 15 residues. Per the germline V gene, CDR1 is MNHEY and CDR2 is SVGAGI. The ends lost 8 bases at V and 6 bases at J; junction bases unmatched: 14. The CDR3 region has the DNA TGTGCCAGCTCGACCGGGACAGGGATTCCACTCGAGCAGTACTTC. Translating it yields CASSTGTGIPLEQYF.

The chain combines TRBV4-1 with TRBJ2-7, with 7 bases that match TRBD1. Trimming took 4 bases from V and 4 from J; bases not matched to a gene: 13. This CDR3 contains 16 residues. Germline CDR1 MGHRA, CDR2 YSYEKL. This CDR3 is CASSPVPGTDKYEQYF. DNA of the CDR3: TGCGCCAGCAGCCCCGTACCGGGGACAGACAAGTACGAGCAGTACTTC.

This clone was seen just once. This rearrangement joins TRBV18 to TRBJ1-5; D not certain. Trimming took off 3 bases at V and 0 bases at J, with 12 bases between the two ends. This CDR3 spans 16 amino acids. Germline V gene data show CDR1 as KGHSH and CDR2 as LQKENI. This chain's CDR3 is CASSPRQQDSNQPQHF. The CDR3 bases are TGTGCCAGCTCACCCCGCCAGCAAGATAGCAATCAGCCCCAGCATTTT.

This clone occurred a few times. The gene calls are TRBV30 and TRBJ2-4, with 11 nucleotides matching TRBD1. J gave up 6 bases and V 5 bases, and 6 bases lay outside the gene matches. The CDR3 length is 14 residues. CDR1 is GTSNPN and CDR2 is SVGIG in the germline V gene (reference sequence). CDR3 protein: CAWALGQGGNIQYF. Here the CDR3 DNA reads TGTGCCTGGGCCCTGGGACAGGGGGGAAACATTCAGTACTTC.

The chain couples TRBV27 to TRBJ2-7; 10 nucleotides line up with TRBD1. V lost 3 bases to trimming and J lost 3 bases; unmatched junction nucleotides: 5. The CDR3 contains 15 residues. Per germline, CDR1 MNHEY and CDR2 SMNVEV (reference sequence). This CDR3 reads CASSLHRDRGYEQYF. As DNA, the CDR3 is TGTGCCAGCAGTTTGCACAGGGACAGGGGCTACGAGCAGTACTTC.

J is TRBJ2-1 and V is TRBV19; 13 nucleotides agree with TRBD2. The junction had 12 bases not matched to a gene; V was cut back by 4 bases and J by 9 bases. The CDR3 totals 17 residues. Germline lookup yields CDR1 LNHDA and CDR2 SQIVND (reference sequence). The CDR3 reads CASSNGLAGDRGIEQFF. The CDR3 DNA reads TGTGCCAGTAGTAATGGACTAGCGGGAGACAGGGGTATTGAGCAGTTCTTC. Together with reference TRBV19 and TRBJ2-1, the CDR3 gives the full variable domain: DGGITQSPKYLFRKEGQNVTLSCEQNLNHDAMYWYRQDPGQGLRLIYYSQIVNDFQKGDIAEGYSVSREKKESFPLTVTSAQKNPTAFYLCASSNGLAGDRGIEQFFGPGTRLTVL.